One sample yielded the 20 T cell receptor beta chains listed below, sequenced in a study of shared clonotypes between healthy human individuals. Sequencing was performed with immunoSEQ multiplex PCR; in TCRdb, only in-frame clones are kept and a portion is missing. The sample contains roughly 2 million clones, around 95% of which appear only once. Source material: naive CD4+ T cells sorted from blood. Sample subset: CD45RA+ positively selected. The receptors stem from a young man in good health.

The CDR3 DNA sequence: TGTGCCAGCAGCCAGTGGGAGGGGACCTACGAGCAGTACTTC. This encodes CASSQWEGTYEQYF. The rearrangement uses TRBV14 and TRBJ2-7; TRBD2 aligns across 7 bases. Unmatched junction bases numbered 4, after V lost 3 bases and J lost 2 bases. This CDR3 is 14 amino acids long. The germline V gene has CDR1 SGHDN and CDR2 FVKESK. The full variable domain, its missing parts supplied by reference TRBV14 and TRBJ2-7, is EAGVTQFPSHSVIEKGQTVTLRCDPISGHDNLYWYRRVMGKEIKFLLHFVKESKQDESGMPNNRFLAERTGGTYSTLKVQPAELEDSGVYFCASSQWEGTYEQYFGPGTRLTVT.

The rearrangement uses TRBV6-4 and TRBJ2-7; no clear D. V was shortened by 0 bases and J by 2 bases, with 8 bases between the two germline ends. The CDR3 extends over 14 amino acids. Germline V lookup: CDR1 MRHNA, CDR2 SNTAGT. CDR3 residues: CASSDSPRPYEQYF. The DNA for the CDR3 is TGTGCCAGCAGTGACTCTCCAAGACCCTACGAGCAGTACTTC.

This chain links TRBV7-2 with TRBJ2-7; D is unresolved. The CDR3 sequence is 14 residues long. Between the trimmed V and J ends, which lost 3 bases and 2 bases, there was a span of 11 bases. Germline CDR1 is SGHTA and CDR2 is FQGNSA. The CDR3 bases are TGTGCCAGCAGCTTTTTTAAATCCACCTACGAGCAGTACTTC. Protein: CASSFFKSTYEQYF.

The rearrangement links TRBV28 to TRBJ1-2; D remains ambiguous. Trimming shortened V by 4 bases and J by 8 bases, and 17 bases separated the two germline ends. This CDR3 contains 14 residues. Per germline, CDR1 MDHEN and CDR2 SYDVKM. The CDR3 nucleotides read TGTGCCAGCAGTTCCGGACGAGGTCAGTCCGGCTACACCTTC. Protein product: CASSSGRGQSGYTF.

Comment on this clone: This specimen includes other DNA sequences encoding the same CDR3. The rearrangement uses TRBV2 and TRBJ1-2; 7 nucleotides align to TRBD1. Germline CDR1 SNHLY, CDR2 FYNNEI. V trimming: 1 base; J trimming: 4 bases; junction bases outside the gene matches: 3. The CDR3 consists of 14 residues. CDR3 DNA sequence: TGTGCCAGCAGTGAAGACAGGGGCCCCTATGGCTACACCTTC. Translating gives CASSEDRGPYGYTF.

The chain combines TRBV9 with TRBJ2-5, with D perhaps TRBD2 (10 bases). V was shortened by 3 bases and J by 5 bases, with 38 bases between the two germline ends. Germline CDR1 is SGDLS and CDR2 is YYNGEE. The CDR3 consists of 22 residues. The CDR3 is CASSESTDRGTSGASWAETQYF. For the CDR3, the DNA is TGTGCCAGCAGCGAGAGTACGGACAGGGGTACTAGCGGGGCCTCTTGGGCGGAGACCCAGTACTTC.

The gene calls are TRBV11-2 and TRBJ2-3; D ambiguous. Trimming pared 5 bases from V and 4 bases from J, leaving 13 bases between. The CDR3 totals 14 residues. Per the germline V gene, CDR1 is SGHAT and CDR2 is FQNNGV. CDR3 loop: CASSRHTAADTQYF. Written as DNA, the CDR3 is TGTGCCAGCAGCCGCCACACTGCTGCAGATACGCAGTATTTT.

The chain couples TRBV2 to TRBJ1-6; D gene ambiguous. V was cut by 7 bases and J by 6 bases, with 13 bases left in between. Germline V gives CDR1 SNHLY, CDR2 FYNNEI. The CDR3 spans 14 residues. The chain's CDR3 is CASTSEEGNSPLHF. The CDR3 DNA sequence: TGTGCCAGCACCTCTGAGGAGGGTAATTCACCCCTCCACTTT.

The chain joins TRBV7-2 to TRBJ2-2; TRBD2 matches at 7 bases. V dropped 5 bases and J dropped 6; count of bases not matched to a gene: 6. Germline V CDR1 and CDR2: SGHTA, FQGNSA. CDR3 length equals 14 residues. The CDR3: CASSLGLVPGELFF. The CDR3 DNA is TGTGCCAGCAGCCTTGGACTAGTCCCCGGGGAGCTGTTTTTT.

In this sample, this clone turned up once. V is TRBV9 and J is TRBJ2-3; TRBD2 agrees at 8 bases. This CDR3 is 15 amino acids long. V shed 4 bases, J shed 1 base, and the junction held 5 bases outside the gene matches. Germline V lookup: CDR1 SGDLS, CDR2 YYNGEE. CDR3 region: CASSRRGGGTDTQYF. DNA of the CDR3: TGTGCCAGCAGCCGCCGGGGGGGAGGCACAGATACGCAGTATTTT.

The chain carries TRBV2 and TRBJ2-5, with D perhaps matching TRBD1 (5 bases). Germline values: CDR1 SNHLY, CDR2 FYNNEI. V shed 6 bases and J shed 2 bases, with 10 bases lying between them. The CDR3 spans 13 residues. CDR3 loop: CASSRQIQETQYF. CDR3 nucleotide sequence: TGTGCCAGCAGCCGACAGATACAAGAGACCCAGTACTTC.

The chain recombines TRBV6-1 with TRBJ1-1; D possibly corresponds to TRBD1 (6 bases). Deletions cut 7 bases from V and 4 bases from J, with 16 bases between. Germline assignment: CDR1 MNHNS and CDR2 SASEGT. This CDR3 comprises 14 residues. The CDR3 sequence: CASKMGGASTEAFF. The CDR3 DNA reads as TGTGCCAGCAAGATGGGGGGCGCGAGCACTGAAGCTTTCTTT.

In the case of this clone: Other DNA sequences from this sample encode an identical CDR3 as well. The rearrangement joins TRBV6-6 to TRBJ1-1; TRBD1 agrees at 9 bases. The CDR3 length is 15 residues. The germline gives CDR1 MNHNY, CDR2 SVGAGI (reference sequence). V shed 5 bases and J 1 base; nucleotides not matched to a gene: 5. The CDR3 region has the DNA TGTGCCAGCAGTCCTCCGGGACAGGGGAACACTGAAGCTTTCTTT. Translated, it gives CASSPPGQGNTEAFF.

The chain couples TRBV11-2 to TRBJ2-7, with 7 bases aligning to TRBD2. V shed 1 base and J 2 bases; nucleotides not matched to a gene: 5. Per germline, CDR1 SGHAT and CDR2 FQNNGV. This CDR3 has 15 residues. Here the CDR3 DNA reads TGTGCCAGCAGCTTAGTCCCTGGACTAGCCTACGAGCAGTACTTC. Translated: CASSLVPGLAYEQYF.

The chain employs TRBV30 and TRBJ2-5; possibly TRBD1 or TRBD2 for D (5 bases each). The CDR3 is 13 residues long. The V end lost 2 bases, the J end lost 4 bases, and 11 bases lay between the germline ends. Germline V gives CDR1 GTSNPN, CDR2 SVGIG (reference sequence). CDR3 residues: CAWSFRGRETQYF. CDR3 DNA: TGTGCCTGGAGTTTCCGGGGCCGAGAGACCCAGTACTTC. Combining the CDR3 with reference TRBV30 and TRBJ2-5 gives the whole variable domain SQTIHQWPATLVQPVGSPLSLECTVEGTSNPNLYWYRQAAGRGLQLLFYSVGIGQISSEVPQNLSASRPQDRQFILSSKKLLLSDSGFYLCAWSFRGRETQYFGPGTRLLVL.

This clone has only a few counts. The sample carries other DNA sequences with the same CDR3. The gene calls are TRBV7-9 and TRBJ1-1, with 9 bases aligning to TRBD1. Germline loops: CDR1 SEHNR, CDR2 FQNEAQ (reference sequence). The CDR3 is 14 residues long. After removal of 4 bases from V and 2 bases from J, the junction contained 2 bases not matched to a gene. CDR3 sequence reads: CASSSTGGNTEAFF. CDR3 DNA: TGTGCCAGCAGCTCGACAGGGGGAAACACTGAAGCTTTCTTT.

The chain employs TRBV10-1 and TRBJ2-1, with a possible D match to TRBD1 (5 bases). V was clipped by 5 bases and J by 7 bases, with 9 bases between them. Looked up from germline, CDR1 is WNHNN and CDR2 is SYGVQD (reference sequence). CDR3 length equals 12 residues. This chain's CDR3 is CASSRAGNEQFF. CDR3 coding DNA: TGCGCCAGCAGTCGGGCAGGGAATGAGCAGTTCTTC.

The genes are TRBV13 and TRBJ2-7; a possible D gene is TRBD1 (6 bases). V was clipped by 8 bases and J by 4 bases, with 15 bases between them. The length of the CDR3 is 13 residues. Germline V gene sequence: CDR1 PRHDT, CDR2 FYEKMQ (reference sequence). The CDR3 loop reads CASSIGQSYEQYF. Here the CDR3 DNA reads TGTGCCAGCTCTATCGGACAGAGTTACGAGCAGTACTTC.

The V call is TRBV6-5, the J call TRBJ2-2; 8 positions agree with TRBD2. Looked up from germline, CDR1 is MNHEY and CDR2 is SVGAGI. The CDR3 consists of 15 residues. V was clipped by 2 bases and J by 7 bases; unmatched bases: 6. The CDR3 bases are TGTGCCAGCAGTTACACCCCGGGACTAGGCGGGGAGCTGTTTTTT. This sequence encodes CASSYTPGLGGELFF.

CDR3: CASSPLNGAQNTEAFF. Written as DNA, the CDR3 is TGCGCCAGCAGCCCCCTAAATGGGGCCCAGAACACTGAAGCTTTCTTT. The chain uses TRBV5-1 and TRBJ1-1; perhaps TRBD1 as D (5 bases). CDR3 length: 16 residues. Germline V CDR1 and CDR2: SGHRS, YFSETQ. Trimming stripped 4 bases from V and 1 base from J, with 17 bases between. Variable domain in full (rest from reference TRBV5-1 and TRBJ1-1): KAGVTQTPRYLIKTRGQQVTLSCSPISGHRSVSWYQQTPGQGLQFLFEYFSETQRNKGNFPGRFSGRQFSNSRSEMNVSTLELGDSALYLCASSPLNGAQNTEAFFGQGTRLTVV.